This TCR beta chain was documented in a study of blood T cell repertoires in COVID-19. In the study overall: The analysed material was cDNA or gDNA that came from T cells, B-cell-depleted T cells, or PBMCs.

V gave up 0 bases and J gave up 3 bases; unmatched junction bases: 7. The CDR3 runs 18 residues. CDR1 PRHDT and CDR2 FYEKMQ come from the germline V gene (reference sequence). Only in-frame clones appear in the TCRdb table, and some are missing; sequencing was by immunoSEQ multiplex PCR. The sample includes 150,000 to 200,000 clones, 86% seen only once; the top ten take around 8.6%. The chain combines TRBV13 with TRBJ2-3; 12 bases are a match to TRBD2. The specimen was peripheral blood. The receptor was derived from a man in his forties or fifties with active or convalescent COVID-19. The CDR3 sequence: CASSLGLAGGQRTDTQYF. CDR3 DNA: TGTGCCAGCAGCTTAGGGCTAGCGGGGGGGCAGCGGACAGATACGCAGTATTTT.